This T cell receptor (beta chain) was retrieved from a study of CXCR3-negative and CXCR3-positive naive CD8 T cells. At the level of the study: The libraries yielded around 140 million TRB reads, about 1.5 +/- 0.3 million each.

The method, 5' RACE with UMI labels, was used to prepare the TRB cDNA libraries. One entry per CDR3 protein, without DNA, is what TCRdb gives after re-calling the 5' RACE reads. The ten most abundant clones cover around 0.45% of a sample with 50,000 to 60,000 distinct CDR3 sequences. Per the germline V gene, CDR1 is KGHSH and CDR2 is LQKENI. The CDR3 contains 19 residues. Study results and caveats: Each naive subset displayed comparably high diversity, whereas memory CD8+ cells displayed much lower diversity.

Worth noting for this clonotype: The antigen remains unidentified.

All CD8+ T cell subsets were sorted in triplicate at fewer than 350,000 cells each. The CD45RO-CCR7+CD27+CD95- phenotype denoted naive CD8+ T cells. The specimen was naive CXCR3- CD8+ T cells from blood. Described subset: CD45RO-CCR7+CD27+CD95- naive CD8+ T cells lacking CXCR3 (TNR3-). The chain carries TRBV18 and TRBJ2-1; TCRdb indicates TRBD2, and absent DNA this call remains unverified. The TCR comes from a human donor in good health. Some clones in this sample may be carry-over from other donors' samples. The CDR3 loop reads CASSPPGLALASWGDEQFF.